This TCR beta chain is drawn from a study of blood T cell repertoires in COVID-19. The wider study: The cDNA or gDNA used as material had been derived from T cells, B-cell-depleted T cells, or PBMCs.

This clone was observed once. Study processing details: How many nucleated cells were present was estimated from reference gene primer amplification. Profiling relied on immunoSEQ multiplex PCR, and the TCRdb table lists in-frame clones only, not all of them. D and trimming come from the DNA, and the V and J calls and clone size come from that table. The repertoire holds 97,000 or so clones, almost 85% seen once, with 9.9% in the top ten. This TCR was sampled from a man aged 35 to 55 with active or convalescent COVID-19. Sample: peripheral blood.

The CDR3 bases are TGTGCCAGCAACATAGGACAGGGCTACTATGGCTACACCTTC. Residues: CASNIGQGYYGYTF. The chain has TRBV3-1 (or the pseudogene TRBV3-2) and TRBJ1-2, with 8 bases aligning to TRBD1. V dropped 7 bases and J dropped 3; count of bases not matched to a gene: 7. Looked up from germline, CDR1 is LGHDT and CDR2 is YNNKEL (reference sequence). This CDR3 region has 14 residues.